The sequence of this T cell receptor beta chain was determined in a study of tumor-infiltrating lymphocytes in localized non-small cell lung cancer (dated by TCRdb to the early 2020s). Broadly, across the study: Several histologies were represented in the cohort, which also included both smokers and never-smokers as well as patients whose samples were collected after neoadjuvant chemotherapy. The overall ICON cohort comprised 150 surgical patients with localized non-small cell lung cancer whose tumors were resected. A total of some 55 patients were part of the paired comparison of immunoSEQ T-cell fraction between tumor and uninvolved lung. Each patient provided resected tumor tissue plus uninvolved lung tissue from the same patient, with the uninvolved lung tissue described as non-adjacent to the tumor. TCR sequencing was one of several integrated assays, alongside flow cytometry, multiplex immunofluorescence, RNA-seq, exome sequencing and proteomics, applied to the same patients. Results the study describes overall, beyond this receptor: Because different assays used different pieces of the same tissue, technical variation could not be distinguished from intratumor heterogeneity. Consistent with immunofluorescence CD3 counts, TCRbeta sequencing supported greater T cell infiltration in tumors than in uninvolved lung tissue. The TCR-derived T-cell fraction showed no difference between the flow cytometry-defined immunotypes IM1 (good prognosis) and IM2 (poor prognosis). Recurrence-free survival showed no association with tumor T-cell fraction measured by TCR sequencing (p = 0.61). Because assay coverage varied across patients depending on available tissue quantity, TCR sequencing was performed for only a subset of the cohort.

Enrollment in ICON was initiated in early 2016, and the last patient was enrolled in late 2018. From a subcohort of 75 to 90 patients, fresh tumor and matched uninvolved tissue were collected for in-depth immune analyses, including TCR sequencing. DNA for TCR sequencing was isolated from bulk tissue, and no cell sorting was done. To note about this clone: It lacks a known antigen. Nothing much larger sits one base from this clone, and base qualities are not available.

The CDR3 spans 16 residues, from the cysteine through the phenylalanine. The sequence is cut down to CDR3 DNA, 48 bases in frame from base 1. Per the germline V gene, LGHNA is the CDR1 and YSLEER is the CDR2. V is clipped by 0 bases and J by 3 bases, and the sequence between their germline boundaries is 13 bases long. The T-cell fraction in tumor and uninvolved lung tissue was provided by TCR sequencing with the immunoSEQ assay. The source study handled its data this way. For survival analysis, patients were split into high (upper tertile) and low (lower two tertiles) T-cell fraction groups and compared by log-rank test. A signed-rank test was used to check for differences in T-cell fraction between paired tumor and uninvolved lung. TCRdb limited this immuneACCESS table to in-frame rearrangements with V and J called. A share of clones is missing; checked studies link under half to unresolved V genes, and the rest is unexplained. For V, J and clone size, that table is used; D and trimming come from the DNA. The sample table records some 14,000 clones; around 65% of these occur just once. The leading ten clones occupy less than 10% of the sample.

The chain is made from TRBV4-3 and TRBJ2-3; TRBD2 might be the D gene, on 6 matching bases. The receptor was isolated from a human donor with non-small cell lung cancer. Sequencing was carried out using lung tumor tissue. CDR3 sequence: CASSQDWGVRTDTQYF. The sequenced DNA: TGCGCCAGCAGCCAAGATTGGGGGGTAAGGACAGATACGCAGTATTTT.